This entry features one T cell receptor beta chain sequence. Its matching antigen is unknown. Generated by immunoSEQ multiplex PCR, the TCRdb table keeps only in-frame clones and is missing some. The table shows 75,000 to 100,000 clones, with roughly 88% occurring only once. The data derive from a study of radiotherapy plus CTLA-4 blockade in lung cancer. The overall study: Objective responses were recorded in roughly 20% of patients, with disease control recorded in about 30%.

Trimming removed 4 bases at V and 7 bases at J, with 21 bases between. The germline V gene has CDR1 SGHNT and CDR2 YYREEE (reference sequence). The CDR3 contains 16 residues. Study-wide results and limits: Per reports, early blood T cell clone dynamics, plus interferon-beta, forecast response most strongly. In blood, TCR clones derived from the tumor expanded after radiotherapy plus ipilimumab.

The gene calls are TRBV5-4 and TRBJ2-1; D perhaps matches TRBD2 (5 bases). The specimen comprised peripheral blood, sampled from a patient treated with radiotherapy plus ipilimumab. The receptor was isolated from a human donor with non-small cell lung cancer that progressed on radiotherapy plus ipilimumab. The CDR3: CASSPDVLTTANEQFF. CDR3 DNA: TGTGCCAGCAGCCCGGACGTTTTGACTACCGCGAATGAGCAGTTCTTC.